Below, 7 T cell receptor beta chains from the same sample are listed, as sequenced in a study of blood T cell repertoires in COVID-19. Profiled with immunoSEQ multiplex PCR; TCRdb holds only in-frame clones, not every one. The sample lists approximately 190,000 clones, around three quarters occurring once. The specimen sequenced was peripheral blood. Receptor source: a man in his fifties or sixties with active or convalescent COVID-19.

The chain employs TRBV7-8 and TRBJ1-2; tentatively, D is TRBD1 (5 bases). The CDR3 length is 14 residues. V shed 1 base and J shed 2 bases, with 8 bases lying between them. Germline V lookup: CDR1 SGHVS, CDR2 FQNEAQ. DNA for the CDR3: TGTGCCAGCAGCTTAGGACAGTCGAACTATGGCTACACCTTC. It translates to CASSLGQSNYGYTF.

J is TRBJ2-6 and V is TRBV19; D may be TRBD2 (7 bases). This CDR3 has 15 amino acids. Trimming shortened V by 6 bases and J by 1 base, and 10 bases separated the two germline ends. Looked up from germline, CDR1 is LNHDA and CDR2 is SQIVND (reference sequence). CDR3 sequence (DNA): TGTGCCAGTAGAGGGAGGGGGTCTGGGGCCAACGTCCTGACTTTC. It yields the protein CASRGRGSGANVLTF.

The chain recombines TRBV29-1 with TRBJ1-1; 7 positions agree with TRBD1. In germline, CDR1 is SQVTM, CDR2 ANQGSEA. V trimming: 5 bases; J trimming: 6 bases; junction bases outside the gene matches: 6. The CDR3 extends over 12 amino acids. The CDR3 loop is CSVQRGLSEAFF. Here the CDR3 DNA reads TGCAGCGTTCAAAGGGGGCTCTCTGAAGCTTTCTTT.

The genes are TRBV11-2 and TRBJ2-3; D uncertain. The CDR3 extends over 14 amino acids. V was shortened by 0 bases and J by 9 bases, with 13 bases between the two germline ends. Per germline, CDR1 SGHAT and CDR2 FQNNGV. Here the CDR3 DNA reads TGTGCCAGCAGCTTAGATAATGCCCTGCGGACGCAGTATTTT. It translates to CASSLDNALRTQYF.

This clone occurred once. The chain is built from TRBV12-5 and TRBJ2-1; a weak D match, TRBD2 (5 bases). CDR3 length equals 17 residues. Germline CDR1 is LGHNT and CDR2 is FRNRAP. Trimming left V 8 bases short and J 4 bases short, with 24 bases between. The CDR3 loop is CASFTRKKSRTYNEQFF. CDR3 coding DNA: TGTGCTAGTTTCACTAGAAAGAAGTCGAGAACATACAATGAGCAGTTCTTC.

The CDR3 sequence is CASSLRLLQGETQYF. CDR3 in DNA: TGTGCCAGCAGTTTGCGACTTTTGCAAGGAGAGACCCAGTACTTC. This chain links TRBV28 with TRBJ2-5; D gene ambiguous. Deletions cut 3 bases from V and 4 bases from J, with 15 bases between. In germline, CDR1 is MDHEN, CDR2 SYDVKM. This CDR3 has 15 residues.

V usage is TRBV7-9 and J usage is TRBJ2-7; D is ambiguous. Trimming removed 10 bases from V and 1 base from J, with 14 bases in between. The CDR3 has 13 amino acids. Germline V gene sequence: CDR1 SEHNR, CDR2 FQNEAQ (reference sequence). The CDR3 DNA is TGTGCCACCTCTCTTGTGGAGTCCTACGAGCAGTACTTC. Encoded protein: CATSLVESYEQYF.